This T cell receptor (beta chain) was sequenced for a study of shared clonotypes between healthy human individuals. Terminally differentiated effector memory CD45RA+ cells were excluded from the naive CD8 cells, which were CD45RO-negative and positively selected for CCR7. Produced via immunoSEQ multiplex PCR; TCRdb's table is partial and in-frame only. The data contain some 2 million clones, about 95% of them singletons. Study-level points and caveats: Represented genetic and exposure-history diversity was restricted by having few donors. Naive subsets usually exceeded memory subsets in estimated richness.

With 4 bases removed from V and 9 bases from J, the gap between germline ends came to 22 bases. Per the germline V gene, CDR1 is MGHRA and CDR2 is YSYEKL. The CDR3 is made up of 17 amino acids. As for this clone: Its antigen is still unknown.

Specimen: naive CD8+ T cells sorted from blood. The V gene is TRBV4-1, the J gene TRBJ1-6; D gene ambiguous. The sequence was collected from a man aged 18-30 years in good health. The CDR3 protein is CASSPTNTYQLSSPLHF. As DNA, the CDR3 is TGCGCCAGCAGCCCCACAAATACGTACCAATTGTCTTCACCCCTCCACTTT.